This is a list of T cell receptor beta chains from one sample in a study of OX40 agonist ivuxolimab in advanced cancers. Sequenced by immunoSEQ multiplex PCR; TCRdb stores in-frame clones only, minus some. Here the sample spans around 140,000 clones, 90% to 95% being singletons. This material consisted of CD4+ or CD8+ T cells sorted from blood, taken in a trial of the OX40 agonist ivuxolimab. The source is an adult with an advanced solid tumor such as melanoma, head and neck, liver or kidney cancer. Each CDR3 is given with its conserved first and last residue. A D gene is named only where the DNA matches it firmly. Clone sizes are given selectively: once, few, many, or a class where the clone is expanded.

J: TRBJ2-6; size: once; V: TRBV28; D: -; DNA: TGTGCCAGCAGTTTTGGGGGAACTGGGGCCAACGTCCTGACTTTC; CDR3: CASSFGGTGANVLTF
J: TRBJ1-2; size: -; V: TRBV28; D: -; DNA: TGTGCCAGCAGTTTATCCGGATATGGCTACACCTTC; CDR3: CASSLSGYGYTF
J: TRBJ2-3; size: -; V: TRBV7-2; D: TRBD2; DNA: TGTGCCAGCAGCCAGGGCGGGGGGACAGATACGCAGTATTTT; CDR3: CASSQGGGTDTQYF
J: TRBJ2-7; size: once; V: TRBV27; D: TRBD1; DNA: TGTGCCAGCCATTCGACAGGGGGCATGGAGCAGTACTTC; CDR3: CASHSTGGMEQYF
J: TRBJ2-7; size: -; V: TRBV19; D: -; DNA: TGTGCCAGTAGTACCAGCGATACGGGATCCTACGAGCAGTACTTC; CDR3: CASSTSDTGSYEQYF
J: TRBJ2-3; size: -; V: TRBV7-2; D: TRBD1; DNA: TGTGCCAGCAGCCCACAGGGGGCCACAGATACGCAGTATTTT; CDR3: CASSPQGATDTQYF
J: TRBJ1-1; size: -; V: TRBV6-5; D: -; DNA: TGTGCCAGCACCCCCGACAGGAACACTGAAGCTTTCTTT; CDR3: CASTPDRNTEAFF
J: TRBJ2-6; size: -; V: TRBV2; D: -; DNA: TGTGCCAGTGGGAGAACCCCTGGGGCCAACGTCCTGACTTTC; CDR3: CASGRTPGANVLTF
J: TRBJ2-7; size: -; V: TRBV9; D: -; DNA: TGTGCCAGCAGCGTAGGTCCTAGCCAGGTACTATACGAGCAGTACTTC; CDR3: CASSVGPSQVLYEQYF
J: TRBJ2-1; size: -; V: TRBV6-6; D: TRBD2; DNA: TGTGCCAGCAGTAAGACTAGCGGAGAAGTTTGGGAGCAGTTCTTC; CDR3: CASSKTSGEVWEQFF
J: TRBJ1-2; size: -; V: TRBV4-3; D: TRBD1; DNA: TGCGCCAGCAGCTCCCGCGACAGGGGAAACTATGGCTACACCTTC; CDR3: CASSSRDRGNYGYTF
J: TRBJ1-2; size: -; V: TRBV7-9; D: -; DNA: TGTGCCAGCAGCGCCGCGGGCACGCTTGGCTACACCTTC; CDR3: CASSAAGTLGYTF
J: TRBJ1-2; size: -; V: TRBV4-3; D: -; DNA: TGCGCCAGCAGCCAAGTTTCGGGTCGCCGCCGGGGATTCGACTATGGCTACACCTTC; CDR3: CASSQVSGRRRGFDYGYTF
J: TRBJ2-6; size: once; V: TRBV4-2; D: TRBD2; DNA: TGTGCCAGCAGCCACGACGGGGGACTAGCGGGAGCTCGTGGGGCCAACGTCCTGACTTTC; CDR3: CASSHDGGLAGARGANVLTF
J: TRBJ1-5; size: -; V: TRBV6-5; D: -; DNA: TGTGCCAGCAGTTACTCCGTAGGGCAGCCCCAGCATTTT; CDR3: CASSYSVGQPQHF
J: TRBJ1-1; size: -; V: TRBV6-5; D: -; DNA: TGTGCCAGCACCCCGAGGAACGGGGCCACTGAAGCTTTCTTT; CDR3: CASTPRNGATEAFF
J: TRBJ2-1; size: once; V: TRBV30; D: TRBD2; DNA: TGTGCCTGGAGTGATAAGCTCAGTATCGGGAGGGCCTACAATGAGCAGTTCTTC; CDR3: CAWSDKLSIGRAYNEQFF
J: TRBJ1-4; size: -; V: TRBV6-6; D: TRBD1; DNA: TGTGCCAGCGGAGGGGGCGATGAAAAACTGTTTTTT; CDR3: CASGGGDEKLFF
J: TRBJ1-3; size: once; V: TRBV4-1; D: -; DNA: TGCGCCAGCAGCCAAGATCCGGGGAGACTAGCTGGAAACACCATATATTTT; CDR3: CASSQDPGRLAGNTIYF
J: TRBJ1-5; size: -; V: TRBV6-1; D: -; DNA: TGTGCCAGCAGTGAAGCCGGGGCCAATCAGCCCCAGCATTTT; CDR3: CASSEAGANQPQHF
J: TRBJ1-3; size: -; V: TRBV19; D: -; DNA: TGTGCCAGTATAACGGGACTCTCTGGAAACACCATATATTTT; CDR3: CASITGLSGNTIYF
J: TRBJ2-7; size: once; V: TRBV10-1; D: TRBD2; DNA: TGCGCCAGCAGTGGCGGGACTGCGGGGGGCCCCTACGAGCAGTACTTC; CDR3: CASSGGTAGGPYEQYF
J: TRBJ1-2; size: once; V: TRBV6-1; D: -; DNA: TGTGCCAGCAGTGAAGCAGGGGTCGGCTACACCTTC; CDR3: CASSEAGVGYTF
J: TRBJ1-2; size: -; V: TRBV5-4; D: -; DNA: TGTGCCAGCAGCTTGGACACCACTAACTATGGCTACACCTTC; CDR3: CASSLDTTNYGYTF
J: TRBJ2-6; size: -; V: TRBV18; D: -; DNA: TGTGCCAGCTCAAGACAAGGAGCTGGGGCCAACGTCCTGACTTTC; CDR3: CASSRQGAGANVLTF
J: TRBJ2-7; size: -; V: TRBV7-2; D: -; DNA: TGTGCCAGCAGTATACAGGGACCAACCTACGAGCAGTACTTC; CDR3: CASSIQGPTYEQYF
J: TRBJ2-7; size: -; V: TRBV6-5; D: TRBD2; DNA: TGTGCCAGCAGGCGGGGACTAGCTCACTACGAGCAGTACTTC; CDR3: CASRRGLAHYEQYF